The 32 T cell receptor beta chains below all came from one sample that was sequenced in a study of cytomegalovirus exposure and HLA in healthy donors. Data came from immunoSEQ multiplex PCR; TCRdb stores just in-frame clones and leaves some out. The sample consists of 90,000 to 120,000 clones, under 97% of them appearing once. What was sequenced was PBMCs. These receptors were obtained from a young woman in good health and CMV-seronegative.

The rearrangement links TRBV27 to TRBJ2-5; D unresolved. Germline loops: CDR1 MNHEY, CDR2 SMNVEV (reference sequence). V was trimmed by 3 bases and J by 5 bases, leaving 16 bases between them. There are 15 residues in the CDR3. The CDR3 spells CASSLSRLKWETQYF. The DNA of the CDR3 is TGTGCCAGCAGTTTGAGTAGACTCAAATGGGAGACCCAGTACTTC.

J is TRBJ1-1 and V is TRBV10-3; D gene uncertain. V shed 3 bases and J shed 1 base, with 6 bases lying between them. Looked up from germline, CDR1 is ENHRY and CDR2 is SYGVKD. CDR3 size: 13 residues. CDR3 DNA: TGTGCCATCAGTGAAGCAGGGAACACTGAAGCTTTCTTT. This sequence encodes CAISEAGNTEAFF.

This clone was seen just once. The V gene is TRBV7-3, the J gene TRBJ2-6; a possible D gene is TRBD2 (6 bases). This CDR3 comprises 18 residues. CDR1 and CDR2 from the germline V gene are SGHTA and FQGTGA. Trimming left V 0 bases short and J 0 bases short, with 12 bases between. CDR3: CASSLTGLFFSGANVLTF. CDR3 nucleotides: TGTGCCAGCAGCTTAACGGGACTGTTTTTCTCTGGGGCCAACGTCCTGACTTTC. The full variable domain, completed using reference TRBV7-3 and TRBJ2-6, is GAGVSQTPSNKVTEKGKYVELRCDPISGHTALYWYRQSLGQGPEFLIYFQGTGAADDSGLPNDRFFAVRPEGSVSTLKIQRTERGDSAVYLCASSLTGLFFSGANVLTFGAGSRLTVL.

The V call is TRBV2, the J call TRBJ2-2, with D tentatively TRBD1 (6 bases). Germline V gives CDR1 SNHLY, CDR2 FYNNEI. V lost 8 bases and J 3 bases, leaving 10 bases between the germline ends. The CDR3 sequence is 13 residues long. The chain's CDR3 is CASGTRDTGELFF. The CDR3 nucleotides read TGTGCCAGCGGGACACGCGACACCGGGGAGCTGTTTTTT.

The chain has TRBV2 and TRBJ2-7; the match to TRBD1 covers 8 bases. Germline assignment: CDR1 SNHLY and CDR2 FYNNEI. With V trimmed by 7 bases and J by 2 bases, 7 bases remained unmatched. This CDR3 has 14 amino acids. CDR3 region: CASTRDRQTYEQYF. The CDR3 region has the DNA TGTGCCAGCACCCGGGACAGGCAGACCTACGAGCAGTACTTC.

This chain uses TRBV5-1 with TRBJ1-3; D is undetermined. Trimming cost V 0 bases and J 0 bases, with 10 bases left between them. The CDR3 length is 16 residues. Germline CDR1 SGHRS, CDR2 YFSETQ. The CDR3: CASSLDTVSSGNTIYF. In DNA form, the CDR3 reads TGCGCCAGCAGCTTGGATACGGTGAGCTCTGGAAACACCATATATTTT.

The chain combines TRBV19 with TRBJ1-2; D gene ambiguous. V gave up 8 bases and J gave up 0 bases, with 7 bases separating them. The germline gives CDR1 LNHDA, CDR2 SQIVND (reference sequence). CDR3 length: 12 residues. The CDR3 bases are TGTGCCAGTTATCGGGCTAACTATGGCTACACCTTC. It yields the protein CASYRANYGYTF.

V usage is TRBV7-9 and J usage is TRBJ2-1; TRBD2 aligns across 7 bases. The V gene's germline CDR1 is SEHNR and CDR2 FQNEAQ (reference sequence). This CDR3 has 15 residues. Unmatched junction bases numbered 3, after V lost 4 bases and J lost 0 bases. CDR3: CASSWGRGSYNEQFF. The CDR3 DNA follows: TGTGCCAGCAGCTGGGGGAGGGGCTCCTACAATGAGCAGTTCTTC.

This chain links TRBV7-3 with TRBJ2-1, with unresolved D. The germline gives CDR1 SGHTA, CDR2 FQGTGA. There are 11 residues in the CDR3. The germline V and J ends were trimmed by 4 bases and 6 bases, with 4 bases remaining between them. The CDR3 region has the DNA TGTGCCAGCAGCTCTTCCAATGAGCAGTTCTTC. This codes for CASSSSNEQFF.

The chain recombines TRBV19 with TRBJ2-7; 8 bases align to TRBD2. J gave up 3 bases and V 0 bases, and 7 bases lay outside the gene matches. From germline, CDR1 is LNHDA and CDR2 SQIVND (reference sequence). CDR3 length: 16 residues. The CDR3 DNA reads as TGTGCCAGTAGTATAGAAGCGGGGGCCCCAAGCTACGAGCAGTACTTC. Translation gives CASSIEAGAPSYEQYF.

CDR3 sequence: CASRPTSGGTDTQYF. CDR3 nucleotides: TGCGCCAGCAGGCCCACTAGCGGGGGCACAGATACGCAGTATTTT. The chain joins TRBV4-1 to TRBJ2-3, with TRBD2 identical over 10 bases. Germline V gives CDR1 MGHRA, CDR2 YSYEKL. Germline trimming cut 6 bases from V and 1 base from J; bases unmatched to any gene: 4. The CDR3 runs 15 residues.

This chain joins TRBV7-2 and TRBJ1-1; the match to TRBD1 covers 7 bases. The V gene end was trimmed by 3 bases and the J gene end by 2 bases; junction bases not matched to a gene: 12. The CDR3 totals 17 residues. The germline V gene encodes CDR1 SGHTA and CDR2 FQGNSA. DNA for the CDR3: TGTGCCAGCAGCTTTACAGGGGCCAAGGGAGCAAACACTGAAGCTTTCTTT. Amino acids: CASSFTGAKGANTEAFF.

The J gene is TRBJ2-5, the V gene TRBV7-6; TRBD1 matches at 9 bases. The V gene end was trimmed by 3 bases and the J gene end by 3 bases; junction bases not matched to a gene: 2. Germline V CDR1 and CDR2: SGHVS, FNYEAQ. The CDR3 runs to 14 residues. The CDR3 is CASSFGTGKETQYF. Here the CDR3 DNA reads TGTGCCAGCAGCTTCGGGACAGGGAAAGAGACCCAGTACTTC.

The genes are TRBV28 and TRBJ1-1; D perhaps matches TRBD1 (5 bases). V was cut by 6 bases and J by 1 base, with 24 bases left in between. The V gene's germline CDR1 is MDHEN and CDR2 SYDVKM. CDR3 length equals 18 residues. The CDR3 DNA sequence: TGTGCCAGCAGCCTTCCCCCCGGGTTATATGGGGCGAACACTGAAGCTTTCTTT. It is translated as CASSLPPGLYGANTEAFF.

The chain is built from TRBV4-2 and TRBJ2-7; D unresolved. CDR1 is LGHNA, CDR2 YNFKEQ, per germline. The CDR3 sequence is 14 residues long. Between the trimmed V and J ends, which lost 3 bases and 0 bases, there was a span of 9 bases. The CDR3: CASSHTANSYEQYF. CDR3 sequence (DNA): TGTGCCAGCAGCCATACTGCGAACTCCTACGAGCAGTACTTC.

This clone was seen only a few times. The rearrangement links TRBV5-8 to TRBJ2-7; 7 nucleotides match TRBD2. The CDR3 runs to 15 residues. V lost 1 base and J lost 4; bases outside the gene matches: 8. Germline V CDR1 and CDR2: SGHTS, YDEGEE. This chain's CDR3 is CASSLYRDYEYEQYF. CDR3 sequence (DNA): TGTGCCAGCAGCTTGTACCGGGACTACGAGTACGAGCAGTACTTC.

This sequence joins TRBV4-1 and TRBJ2-5; unclear D gene. Germline V lookup: CDR1 MGHRA, CDR2 YSYEKL. CDR3 size: 15 residues. Trimming took 1 base from V and 2 from J, leaving 11 bases between them. Here the CDR3 DNA reads TGCGCCAGCAGCCAAGGCTATGGGCCGCAAGAGACCCAGTACTTC. Translating gives CASSQGYGPQETQYF.

The chain joins TRBV10-3 to TRBJ2-1; 9 nucleotides line up with TRBD2. The V gene's germline CDR1 is ENHRY and CDR2 SYGVKD. The CDR3 sequence is 16 residues long. The V gene end was trimmed by 3 bases and the J gene end by 5 bases; junction bases not matched to a gene: 8. Written as DNA, the CDR3 is TGTGCCATCAGTGACATGGCGGGGGGGATCAACAATGAGCAGTTCTTC. This gives the protein CAISDMAGGINNEQFF.

The rearrangement uses TRBV7-2 and TRBJ2-7; possible D gene TRBD2, 5 bases. The CDR3 has 13 amino acids. Between the trimmed V and J ends, which lost 1 base and 3 bases, there was a span of 7 bases. CDR1 and CDR2 (germline): SGHTA, FQGNSA. In DNA form, the CDR3 reads TGTGCCAGCAGCTTAGGAGGAGGCTACGAGCAGTACTTC. It translates to CASSLGGGYEQYF.

The chain employs TRBV19 and TRBJ1-6, with 7 positions matching TRBD1. Trimming cost V 2 bases and J 7 bases; bases outside gene matches: 5. Germline CDR1 and CDR2: LNHDA and SQIVND (reference sequence). The CDR3 has 15 amino acids. CDR3 coding DNA: TGTGCCAGTAGTATACGACAGGGTGGGAATTCACCCCTCCACTTT. This translates into CASSIRQGGNSPLHF.

The V call is TRBV9, the J call TRBJ1-1; TRBD1 matches at 7 bases. Germline trimming cut 3 bases from V and 1 base from J; bases unmatched to any gene: 3. Germline V gives CDR1 SGDLS, CDR2 YYNGEE. The CDR3 runs 14 residues. CDR3 sequence reads: CASSGTGRNTEAFF. CDR3 bases: TGTGCCAGCAGCGGGACAGGCCGGAACACTGAAGCTTTCTTT.

The chain recombines TRBV10-3 with TRBJ1-1; TRBD1 might be the D (5 bases). The germline V gene has CDR1 ENHRY and CDR2 SYGVKD. Trimming removed 5 bases from V and 6 bases from J, with 10 bases in between. This CDR3 is built from 12 residues. The CDR3 protein is CAISSQGPEAFF. CDR3 in DNA: TGTGCCATCAGTTCGCAGGGCCCTGAAGCTTTCTTT.

CDR3: CASSPLAGEDNEQFF. DNA for the CDR3: TGTGCCAGCTCGCCTCTAGCGGGGGAAGACAATGAGCAGTTCTTC. The chain combines TRBV18 with TRBJ2-1, with 10 bases that match TRBD2. The trim removed 6 bases at V and 5 bases at J, leaving 7 bases unmatched. The CDR3 has 15 residues. Germline V gene data show CDR1 as KGHSH and CDR2 as LQKENI.

This clone was seen once. This rearrangement joins TRBV4-3 to TRBJ2-3; 11 nucleotides line up with TRBD2. The length of the CDR3 is 15 residues. From germline, CDR1 is LGHNA and CDR2 YSLEER. The J segment lost 7 bases and the V segment lost 4 bases, leaving 7 bases of the junction unmatched. The CDR3 nucleotides read TGCGCCAGCAGCCTGATAGCGGGGGGGCCGAATACGCAGTATTTT. Its translation: CASSLIAGGPNTQYF.

The V gene is TRBV5-4, the J gene TRBJ2-3, with 8 bases fitting TRBD2. This CDR3 has 15 amino acids. Per germline, CDR1 SGHNT and CDR2 YYREEE (reference sequence). V gave up 4 bases and J gave up 0 bases; unmatched junction bases: 4. The CDR3 DNA sequence: TGTGCCAGCAGCCAAACTAGCGGTAGCACAGATACGCAGTATTTT. This sequence encodes CASSQTSGSTDTQYF. Full variable domain (remainder filled in from reference TRBV5-4 and TRBJ2-3): ETGVTQSPTHLIKTRGQQVTLRCSSQSGHNTVSWYQQALGQGPQFIFQYYREEENGRGNFPPRFSGLQFPNYSSELNVNALELDDSALYLCASSQTSGSTDTQYFGPGTRLTVL.

The genes are TRBV6-4 and TRBJ2-1, with a possible D match to TRBD2 (6 bases). V shed 5 bases and J shed 2 bases, with 19 bases lying between them. From germline, CDR1 is MRHNA and CDR2 SNTAGT. The CDR3 consists of 17 residues. The CDR3 bases are TGTGCCAGCAGTTCGACCGGCGGGGTGGGACCCTACAATGAGCAGTTCTTC. Amino acids: CASSSTGGVGPYNEQFF.

V gene TRBV19 combines with J gene TRBJ1-1, with D maybe TRBD1 (6 bases). This CDR3 has 15 amino acids. CDR1 and CDR2 (germline): LNHDA, SQIVND (reference sequence). V was cut by 7 bases and J by 0 bases, with 15 bases left in between. CDR3 nucleotide sequence: TGTGCCAGTAAAATCGGACAGTCCATGAACACTGAAGCTTTCTTT. The encoded protein is CASKIGQSMNTEAFF.

The chain couples TRBV7-2 to TRBJ1-2, with unresolved D. The length of the CDR3 is 15 residues. Germline lookup yields CDR1 SGHTA and CDR2 FQGNSA. With 5 bases removed from V and 4 bases from J, the gap between germline ends came to 17 bases. The DNA for the CDR3 is TGTGCCAGCAGCCTCTCCTCAGGAACTTTCTATGGCTACACCTTC. Protein product: CASSLSSGTFYGYTF.

The chain couples TRBV6-5 to TRBJ2-2, with D unclear. V lost 5 bases to trimming and J lost 4 bases, with 8 bases between them. Germline CDR1 is MNHEY and CDR2 is SVGAGI. The length of the CDR3 is 13 residues. As DNA, the CDR3 is TGTGCCAGCAGTACTACGGTCACCGGGGAGCTGTTTTTT. Amino acid sequence: CASSTTVTGELFF.

The gene calls are TRBV4-2 and TRBJ2-7; 8 nucleotides match TRBD1. The germline CDR1 and CDR2 sequences are LGHNA and YNFKEQ. The V gene end was trimmed by 0 bases and the J gene end by 3 bases; junction bases not matched to a gene: 13. The CDR3 is 18 residues long. The CDR3 nucleotides read TGTGCCAGCAGCCAAGACCATACCCCAGGGGGCGTCGTCTACGAGCAGTACTTC. Translating gives CASSQDHTPGGVVYEQYF.

The J gene is TRBJ2-7, the V gene TRBV27; perhaps TRBD1 as D (6 bases). There are 15 residues in the CDR3. Trimming shortened V by 4 bases and J by 4 bases, and 17 bases separated the two germline ends. CDR1 is MNHEY and CDR2 is SMNVEV in the germline V gene (reference sequence). The CDR3 sequence is CASSSTGTNRYEQYF. The CDR3 DNA sequence: TGTGCCAGCAGTTCTACCGGGACAAATAGATACGAGCAGTACTTC.

The chain has TRBV28 and TRBJ1-1; D remains unclear. Per the germline V gene, CDR1 is MDHEN and CDR2 is SYDVKM. The CDR3 has 16 amino acids. V lost 6 bases to trimming and J lost 0 bases, with 17 bases between them. CDR3 sequence reads: CASSSLRRSMNTEAFF. The CDR3 DNA is TGTGCCAGCAGCTCCCTAAGGAGGTCCATGAACACTGAAGCTTTCTTT.